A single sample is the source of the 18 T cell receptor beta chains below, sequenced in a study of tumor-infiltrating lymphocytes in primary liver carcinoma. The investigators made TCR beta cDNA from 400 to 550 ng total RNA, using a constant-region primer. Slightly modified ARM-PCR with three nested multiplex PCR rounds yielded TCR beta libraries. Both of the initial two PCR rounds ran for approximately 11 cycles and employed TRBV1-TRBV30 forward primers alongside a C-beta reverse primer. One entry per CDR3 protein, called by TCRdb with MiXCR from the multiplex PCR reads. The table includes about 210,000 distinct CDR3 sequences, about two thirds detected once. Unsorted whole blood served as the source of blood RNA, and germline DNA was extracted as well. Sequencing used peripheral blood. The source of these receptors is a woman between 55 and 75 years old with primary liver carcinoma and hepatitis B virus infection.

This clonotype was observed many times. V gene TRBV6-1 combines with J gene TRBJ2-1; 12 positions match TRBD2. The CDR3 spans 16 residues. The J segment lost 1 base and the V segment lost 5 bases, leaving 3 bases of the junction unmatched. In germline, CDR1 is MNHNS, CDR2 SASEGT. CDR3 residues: CASSPLAGGSYNEQFF. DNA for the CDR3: TGTGCCAGCAGTCCCCTAGCGGGAGGGTCCTACAATGAGCAGTTCTTC.

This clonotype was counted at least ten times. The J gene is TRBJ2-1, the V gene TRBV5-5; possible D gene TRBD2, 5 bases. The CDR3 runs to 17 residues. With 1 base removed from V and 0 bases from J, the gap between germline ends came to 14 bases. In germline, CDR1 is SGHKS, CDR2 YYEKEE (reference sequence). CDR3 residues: CASSLSWTESSYNEQFF. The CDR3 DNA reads TGTGCCAGCAGCTTGTCTTGGACTGAGAGCTCCTACAATGAGCAGTTCTTC.

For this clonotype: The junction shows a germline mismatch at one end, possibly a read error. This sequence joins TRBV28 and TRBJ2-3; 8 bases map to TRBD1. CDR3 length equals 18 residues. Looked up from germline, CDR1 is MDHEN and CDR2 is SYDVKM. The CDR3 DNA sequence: TGTGACAGCAGCCCAGGACAGGGCTACTTCTTTAGCACAGATACGCAGTATTTT. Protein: CDSSPGQGYFFSTDTQYF.

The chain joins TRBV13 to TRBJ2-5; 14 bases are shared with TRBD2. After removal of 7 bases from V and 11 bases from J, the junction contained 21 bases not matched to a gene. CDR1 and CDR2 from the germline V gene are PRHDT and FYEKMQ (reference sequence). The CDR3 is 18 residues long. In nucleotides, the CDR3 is TGTGCCAGCACCCAGGGACTAGCGGGAGCCCTCTCCTACAATGAGCAGTACTTC. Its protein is CASTQGLAGALSYNEQYF.

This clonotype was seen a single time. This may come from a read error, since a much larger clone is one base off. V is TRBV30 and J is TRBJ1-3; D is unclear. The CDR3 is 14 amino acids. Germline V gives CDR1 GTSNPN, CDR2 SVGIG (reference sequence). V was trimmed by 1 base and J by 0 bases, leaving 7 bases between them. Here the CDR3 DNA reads TGTGCCTGGAGTGGGGCTGGCTCTGGAAACACCATATATTTT. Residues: CAWSGAGSGNTIYF.

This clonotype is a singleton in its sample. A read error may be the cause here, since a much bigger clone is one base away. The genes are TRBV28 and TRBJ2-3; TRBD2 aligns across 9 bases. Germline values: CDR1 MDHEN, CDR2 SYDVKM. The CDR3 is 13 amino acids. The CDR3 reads CVSELAGGDTQYF. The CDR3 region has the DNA TGTGTCTCTGAATTGGCGGGAGGGGATACGCAGTATTTT.

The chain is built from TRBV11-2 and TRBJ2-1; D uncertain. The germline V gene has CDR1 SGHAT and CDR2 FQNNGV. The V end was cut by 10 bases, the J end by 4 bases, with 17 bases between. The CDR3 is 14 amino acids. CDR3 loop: CANSSILLYNEQFF. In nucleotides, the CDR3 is TGTGCCAACAGTTCGATACTCCTATACAATGAGCAGTTCTTC.

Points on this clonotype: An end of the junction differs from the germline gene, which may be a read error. In DNA, the CDR3 is TGTGCCAGCAGCTTGGGCGGGAGAGCGGGAGAGACCCGGTACTTC. Its protein product is CASSLGGRAGETRYF. The J gene is TRBJ2-5, the V gene TRBV5-4, with 8 bases identical to TRBD2. The CDR3 sequence is 15 residues long. Germline CDR1 SGHNT, CDR2 YYREEE (reference sequence).

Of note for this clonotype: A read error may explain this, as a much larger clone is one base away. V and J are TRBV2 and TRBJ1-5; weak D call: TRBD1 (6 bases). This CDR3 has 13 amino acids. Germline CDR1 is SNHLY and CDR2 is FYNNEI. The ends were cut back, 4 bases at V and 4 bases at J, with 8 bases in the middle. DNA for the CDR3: TGTGCCAGCAGTGTACAGGGAAATCAGCCCCAGCATTTT. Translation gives CASSVQGNQPQHF.

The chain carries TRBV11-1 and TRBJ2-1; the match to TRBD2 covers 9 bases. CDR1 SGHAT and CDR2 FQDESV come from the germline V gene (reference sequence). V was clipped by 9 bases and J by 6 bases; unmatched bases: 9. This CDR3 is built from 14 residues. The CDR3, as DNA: TGTGCCAGAAGCCCTCGACTAGCGGTCAATGAGCAGTTCTTC. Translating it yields CARSPRLAVNEQFF.

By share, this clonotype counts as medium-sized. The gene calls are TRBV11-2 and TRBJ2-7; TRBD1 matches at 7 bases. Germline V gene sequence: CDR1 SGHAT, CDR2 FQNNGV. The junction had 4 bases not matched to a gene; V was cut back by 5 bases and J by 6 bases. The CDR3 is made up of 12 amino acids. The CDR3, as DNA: TGTGCCAGCAGCCAGACAGGGTCCGAGCAGTACTTC. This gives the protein CASSQTGSEQYF.

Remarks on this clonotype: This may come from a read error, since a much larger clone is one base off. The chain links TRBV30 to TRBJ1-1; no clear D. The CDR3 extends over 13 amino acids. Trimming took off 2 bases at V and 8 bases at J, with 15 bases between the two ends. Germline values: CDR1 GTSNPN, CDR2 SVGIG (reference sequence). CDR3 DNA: TGTGCCTGGAGTCGATTGGACCACGGCGAAGCTTTCTTT. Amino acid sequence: CAWSRLDHGEAFF. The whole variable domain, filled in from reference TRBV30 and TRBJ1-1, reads SQTIHQWPATLVQPVGSPLSLECTVEGTSNPNLYWYRQAAGRGLQLLFYSVGIGQISSEVPQNLSASRPQDRQFILSSKKLLLSDSGFYLCAWSRLDHGEAFFGQGTRLTVV.

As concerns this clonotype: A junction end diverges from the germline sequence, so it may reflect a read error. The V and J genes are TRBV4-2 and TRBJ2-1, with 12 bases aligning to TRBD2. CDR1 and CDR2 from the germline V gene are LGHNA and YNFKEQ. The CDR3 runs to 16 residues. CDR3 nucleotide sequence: TGTGCCAGGAGCCGAGCGACTAGCGGGAGCGTCAATGAGCAGTTCTTC. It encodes CARSRATSGSVNEQFF.

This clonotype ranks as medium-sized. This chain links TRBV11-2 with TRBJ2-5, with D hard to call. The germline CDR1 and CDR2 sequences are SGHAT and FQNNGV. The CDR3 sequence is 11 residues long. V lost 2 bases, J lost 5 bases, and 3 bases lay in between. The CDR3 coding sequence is TGTGCCAGCAGCTTACTCGAGACCCAGTACTTC. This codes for CASSLLETQYF.

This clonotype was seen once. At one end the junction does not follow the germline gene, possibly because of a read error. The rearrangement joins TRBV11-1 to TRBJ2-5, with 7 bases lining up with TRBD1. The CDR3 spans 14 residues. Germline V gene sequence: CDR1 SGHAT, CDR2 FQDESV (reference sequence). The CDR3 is CTSSWTGLRETQYF. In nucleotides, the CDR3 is TGTACCAGCAGCTGGACAGGCCTCCGAGAGACCCAGTACTTC.

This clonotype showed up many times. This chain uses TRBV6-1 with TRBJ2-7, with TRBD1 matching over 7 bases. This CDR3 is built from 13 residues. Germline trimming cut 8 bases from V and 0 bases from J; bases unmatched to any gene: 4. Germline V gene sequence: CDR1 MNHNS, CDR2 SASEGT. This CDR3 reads CASDREISYEQYF. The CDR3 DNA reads TGTGCCAGCGACAGGGAGATCTCCTACGAGCAGTACTTC.

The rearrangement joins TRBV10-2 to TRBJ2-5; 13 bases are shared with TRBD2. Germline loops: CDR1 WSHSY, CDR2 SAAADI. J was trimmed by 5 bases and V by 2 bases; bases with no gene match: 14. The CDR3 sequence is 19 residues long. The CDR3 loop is CASSEAGNLGTSGTETQYF. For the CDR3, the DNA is TGCGCCAGCAGTGAGGCGGGTAACCTGGGGACTAGCGGGACGGAGACCCAGTACTTC.

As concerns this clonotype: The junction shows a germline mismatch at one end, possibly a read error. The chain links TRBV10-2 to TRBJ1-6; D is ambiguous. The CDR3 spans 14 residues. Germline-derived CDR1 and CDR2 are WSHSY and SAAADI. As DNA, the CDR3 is TGCGCCAGCAATGAGGGAGGAAATAATTCACCCCTCCACTTT. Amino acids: CASNEGGNNSPLHF.